The T cell receptor beta chain described here comes from a study of blood T cell repertoires in COVID-19. Study-wide background: Donors in the United States, Italy and Spain gave samples during acute or convalescent COVID-19. In each case, the material was cDNA or gDNA derived from T cells, B-cell-depleted T cells, or PBMCs.

Ages ranged from roughly 18 to 100 years, with residence in around 24 US areas. Donors in Cohort 3 counted as recovered after two negative PCRs, clearance, or symptom resolution. Germline trimming cut 6 bases from V and 4 bases from J; bases unmatched to any gene: 18. The CDR3 is made up of 20 amino acids. The germline CDR1 and CDR2 sequences are ENHRY and SYGVKD. Libraries were prepared by immunoSEQ multiplex PCR; TCRdb keeps only in-frame clonotypes and omits some of them. The table records some 400,000 clones, more than 75% of them present only once. The receptor comes from a man aged 25 to 40 who had recovered from COVID-19. V and J are TRBV10-3 and TRBJ2-7, with 16 nucleotides matching TRBD2. The sample consisted of PBMCs or T cells enriched from blood (not recorded which). The CDR3 DNA sequence: TGTGCCATCAGCAGGGACCCGGGACTAGCGGGGGGGAGGGGCCTTTACGAGCAGTACTTC. Amino acid sequence: CAISRDPGLAGGRGLYEQYF.